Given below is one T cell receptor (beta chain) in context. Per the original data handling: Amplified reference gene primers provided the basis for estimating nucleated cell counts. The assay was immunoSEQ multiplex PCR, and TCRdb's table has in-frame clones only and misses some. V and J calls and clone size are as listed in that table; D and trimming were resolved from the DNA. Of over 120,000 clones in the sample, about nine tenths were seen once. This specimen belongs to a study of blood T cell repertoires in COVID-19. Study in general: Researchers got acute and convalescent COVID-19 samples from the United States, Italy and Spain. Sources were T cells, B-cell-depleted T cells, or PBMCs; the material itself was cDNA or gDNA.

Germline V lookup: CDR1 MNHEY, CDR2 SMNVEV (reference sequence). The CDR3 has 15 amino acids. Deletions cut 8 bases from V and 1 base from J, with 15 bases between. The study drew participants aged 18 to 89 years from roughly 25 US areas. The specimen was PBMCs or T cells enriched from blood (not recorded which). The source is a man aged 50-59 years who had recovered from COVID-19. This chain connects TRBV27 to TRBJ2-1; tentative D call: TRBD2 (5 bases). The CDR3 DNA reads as TGTGCCAGCGGACCCCGTAGCGCATCCTACAATGAGCAGTTCTTC. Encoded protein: CASGPRSASYNEQFF.